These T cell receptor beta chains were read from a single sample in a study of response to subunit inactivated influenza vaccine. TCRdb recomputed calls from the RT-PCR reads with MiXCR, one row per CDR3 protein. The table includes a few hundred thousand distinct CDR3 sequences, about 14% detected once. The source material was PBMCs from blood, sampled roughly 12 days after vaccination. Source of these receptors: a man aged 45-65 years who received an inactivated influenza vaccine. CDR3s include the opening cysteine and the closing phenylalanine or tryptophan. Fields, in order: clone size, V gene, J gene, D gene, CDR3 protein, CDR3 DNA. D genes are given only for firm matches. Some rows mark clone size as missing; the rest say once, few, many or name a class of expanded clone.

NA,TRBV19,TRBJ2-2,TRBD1,CASMKTGIGELFF,TGTGCCAGTATGAAGACAGGGATCGGGGAGCTGTTTTTT
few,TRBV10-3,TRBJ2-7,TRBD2,CASKGAGEGLSYEQYF,TGTGCCAGCAAAGGAGCTGGGGAGGGACTCTCCTACGAGCAGTACTTC
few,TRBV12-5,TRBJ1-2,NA,CASAPGRGYGYTF,TGTGCTAGTGCCCCAGGGCGTGGGTATGGCTACACCTTC
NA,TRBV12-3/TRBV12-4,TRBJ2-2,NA,CASRDYPNTGELFF,TGTGCCAGCAGGGACTACCCAAACACCGGGGAGCTGTTTTTT
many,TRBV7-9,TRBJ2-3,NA,CASSARTGTDTQYF,TGTGCCAGCAGCGCCAGGACTGGCACAGATACGCAGTATTTT
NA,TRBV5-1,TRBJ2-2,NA,CASSLAGSGTGELFF,TGCGCCAGCAGCTTGGCTGGGTCCGGAACCGGGGAGCTGTTTTTT
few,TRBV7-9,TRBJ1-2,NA,CASSSQGRRDYGYTF,TGTGCCAGCAGCTCACAGGGACGGCGAGACTATGGCTACACCTTC
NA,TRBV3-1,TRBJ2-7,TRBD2,CASSQIAGRYEQYF,TGTGCCAGCAGCCAAATAGCGGGACGGTACGAGCAGTACTTC
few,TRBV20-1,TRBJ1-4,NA,CSASNRVQLDEKLFF,TGCAGTGCTAGTAATAGGGTTCAGCTCGATGAAAAACTGTTTTTT
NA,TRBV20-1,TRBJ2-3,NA,CSAKISGRAFTDTQYF,TGCAGTGCTAAAATCTCCGGCCGGGCATTCACAGATACACAGTATTTT
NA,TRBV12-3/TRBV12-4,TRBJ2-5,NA,CASSLAGQKTQYF,TGTGCCAGCAGTTTGGCGGGACAAAAGACCCAGTACTTC
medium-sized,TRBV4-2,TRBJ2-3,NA,CASSPGVEGPRLTDTQYF,TGTGCCAGCAGCCCAGGGGTGGAGGGGCCACGACTCACAGATACGCAGTATTTT
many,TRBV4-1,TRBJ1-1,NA,CASTRDGQGGTEAFF,TGCGCCAGCACCCGGGATGGTCAGGGCGGCACTGAAGCTTTCTTT
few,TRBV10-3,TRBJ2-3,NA,CAISQHKMADTQYF,TGTGCCATCAGCCAACATAAGATGGCGGATACGCAGTATTTT
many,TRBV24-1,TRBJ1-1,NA,CATSSTRTGSTEAFF,TGTGCCACCAGTTCAACACGAACAGGGTCCACTGAAGCTTTCTTT
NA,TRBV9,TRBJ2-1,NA,CASSVGPNSYNEQFF,TGTGCCAGCAGCGTTGGCCCCAACTCCTACAATGAGCAGTTCTTC
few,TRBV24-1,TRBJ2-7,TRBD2,CATSDAGLAAGEQYF,TGTGCCACCAGTGATGCGGGACTAGCGGCAGGAGAGCAGTACTTC
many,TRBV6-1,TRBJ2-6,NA,CASSDRFSGANVLTF,TGTGCCAGCAGTGACAGGTTCTCTGGGGCCAACGTCCTGACTTTC
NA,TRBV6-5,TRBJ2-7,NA,CASSYLGGSNPYEQYF,TGTGCCAGCAGTTACCTGGGCGGAAGCAACCCCTACGAGCAGTACTTC
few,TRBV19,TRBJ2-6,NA,CASSILRSSGANVLTF,TGTGCCAGTAGTATCTTACGGTCCTCTGGGGCCAACGTCCTGACTTTC
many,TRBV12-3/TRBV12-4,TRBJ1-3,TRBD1,CASNQQGAGNTIYF,TGTGCCAGCAACCAACAGGGGGCTGGAAACACCATATATTTT
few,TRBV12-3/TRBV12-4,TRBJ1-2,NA,CASSFTADGYTF,TGTGCCAGCAGTTTTACGGCCGATGGCTACACCTTC
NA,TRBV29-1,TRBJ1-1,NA,CSVERALNTEAFF,TGCAGCGTTGAACGGGCACTGAACACTGAAGCTTTCTTT
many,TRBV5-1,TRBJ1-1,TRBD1,CASSLAGTGHIGPEAFF,TGCGCCAGCAGCTTGGCCGGGACAGGGCATATTGGTCCTGAAGCTTTCTTT
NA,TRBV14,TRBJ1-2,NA,CASSQVPGNYGYTF,TGTGCCAGCAGCCAAGTTCCGGGGAACTATGGCTACACCTTC
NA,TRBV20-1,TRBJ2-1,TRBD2,CSARALAGISSYNEQFF,TGCAGTGCTAGAGCTCTAGCGGGAATTAGCTCCTACAATGAGCAGTTCTTC
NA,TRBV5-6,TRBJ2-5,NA,CASREVGRETQYF,TGTGCCAGCAGAGAAGTGGGTAGGGAGACCCAGTACTTC
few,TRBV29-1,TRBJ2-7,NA,CSARSSGKAYEQYF,TGCAGCGCTCGGTCTTCGGGGAAAGCCTACGAGCAGTACTTC
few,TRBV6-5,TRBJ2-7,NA,CASSSTHRVGLGEQYF,TGTGCCAGCAGTTCGACCCACAGGGTAGGGCTTGGTGAGCAGTACTTC
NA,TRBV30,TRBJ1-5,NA,CAWSRASNQPQHF,TGTGCCTGGAGCAGGGCGAGCAATCAGCCCCAGCATTTT
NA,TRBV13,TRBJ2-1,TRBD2,CASILAGDNEQFF,TGTGCCAGCATCCTAGCGGGGGACAATGAGCAGTTCTTC
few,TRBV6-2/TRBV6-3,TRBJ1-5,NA,CASSTVASNQPQHF,TGTGCCAGCAGTACAGTCGCCAGCAATCAGCCCCAGCATTTT
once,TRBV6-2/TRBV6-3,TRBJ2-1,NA,CASRYSDGGIHF,TGTGCCAGCAGATACTCGGACGGGGGAATCCATTTC
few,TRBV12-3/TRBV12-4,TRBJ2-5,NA,CASSPRAKTGQETQYF,TGTGCCAGCAGTCCTCGGGCAAAGACGGGCCAAGAGACCCAGTACTTC
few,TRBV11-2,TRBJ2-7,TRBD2,CATSLPVAGGQSSYEQYF,TGTGCCACCTCCTTACCCGTAGCGGGGGGACAAAGCTCCTACGAGCAGTACTTC
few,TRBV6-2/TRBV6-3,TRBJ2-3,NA,CASSYPPATQYF,TGTGCCAGCAGTTACCCCCCGGCGACGCAGTATTTT
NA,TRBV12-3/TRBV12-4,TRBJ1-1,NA,CASTYQAGATEAFF,TGTGCCAGCACTTATCAGGCTGGAGCCACTGAAGCTTTCTTT
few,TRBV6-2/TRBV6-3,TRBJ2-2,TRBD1,CASSYGTGAGVNTGELFF,TGTGCCAGCAGTTACGGTACAGGGGCAGGGGTCAACACCGGGGAGCTGTTTTTT
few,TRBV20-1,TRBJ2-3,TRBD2,CSARDRQAGAQYF,TGCAGTGCTAGAGATCGACAAGCGGGAGCGCAGTATTTT
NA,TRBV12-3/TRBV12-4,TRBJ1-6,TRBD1,CASSLDVSGGSRNSPLHF,TGTGCCAGCAGTTTAGATGTGTCAGGGGGCTCGCGTAATTCACCCCTCCACTTT
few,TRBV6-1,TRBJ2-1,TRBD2,CASRRDRGERGGREYEQFF,TGTGCCAGCAGACGCGACCGAGGCGAGCGGGGGGGCAGGGAGTATGAGCAGTTCTTC
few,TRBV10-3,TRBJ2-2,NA,CAISESLSGELFF,TGTGCCATCAGTGAGTCTTTATCCGGGGAGCTGTTTTTT
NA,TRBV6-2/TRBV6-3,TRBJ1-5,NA,CASSPVGRRDQPQHF,TGTGCCAGCAGTCCCGTAGGCAGGCGGGATCAGCCCCAGCATTTT
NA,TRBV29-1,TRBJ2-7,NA,CSVLRLTEQYF,TGCAGCGTCCTTCGACTCACCGAGCAGTACTTC
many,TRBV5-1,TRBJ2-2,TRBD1,CASSHRDRGTGELFF,TGCGCCAGCAGCCACCGGGACAGGGGAACCGGGGAGCTGTTTTTT
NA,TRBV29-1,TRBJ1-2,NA,CSVTQGSFYGYTF,TGCAGCGTTACGCAGGGGTCCTTTTATGGCTACACCTTC
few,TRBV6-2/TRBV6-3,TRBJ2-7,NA,CASSSGAPYEQYF,TGTGCCAGCAGTTCAGGGGCCCCCTACGAGCAGTACTTC
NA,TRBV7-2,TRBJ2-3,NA,CASSLSPAADTQYF,TGTGCCAGCAGCTTATCCCCTGCCGCGGATACGCAGTATTTT
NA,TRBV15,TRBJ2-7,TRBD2,CATSGQGLAASYEQYF,TGTGCCACCAGCGGTCAGGGACTAGCGGCCAGCTACGAGCAGTACTTC
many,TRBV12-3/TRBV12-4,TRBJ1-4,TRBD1,CASSLTGGGEKLFF,TGTGCCAGCAGTCTGACAGGGGGCGGTGAAAAACTGTTTTTT
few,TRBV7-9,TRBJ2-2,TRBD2,CASSSSGRVGTGELFF,TGTGCCAGCAGCAGTAGCGGGAGAGTAGGCACCGGGGAGCTGTTTTTT
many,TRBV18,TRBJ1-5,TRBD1,CASSGTGSSNQPQHF,TGTGCCAGCTCGGGGACAGGGTCGAGCAATCAGCCCCAGCATTTT
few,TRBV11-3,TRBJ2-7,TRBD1,CASSLEGTGNYEQYF,TGTGCCAGCAGCTTAGAAGGGACAGGCAACTACGAGCAGTACTTC
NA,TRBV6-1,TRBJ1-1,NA,CASSTWGLNTEAFF,TGTGCCAGCAGCACTTGGGGGTTGAACACTGAAGCTTTCTTT
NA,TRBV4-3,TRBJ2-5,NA,CASSQAKQGPGQETQYF,TGCGCCAGCAGCCAAGCGAAACAGGGTCCAGGCCAAGAGACCCAGTACTTC
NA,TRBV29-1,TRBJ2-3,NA,CSVEGPEHPDTQYF,TGCAGCGTTGAAGGTCCCGAACATCCAGATACGCAGTATTTT
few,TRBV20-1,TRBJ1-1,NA,CSASASFRGNTEAFF,TGCAGTGCCTCGGCTTCCTTCCGGGGGAACACTGAAGCTTTCTTT
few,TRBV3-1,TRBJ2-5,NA,CASSQAQAQYF,TGTGCCAGCAGCCAGGCCCAGGCCCAGTACTTC
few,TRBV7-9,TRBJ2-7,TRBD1,CASSRVGQGAYEQYF,TGTGCCAGCAGCCGGGTGGGACAGGGGGCCTACGAGCAGTACTTC
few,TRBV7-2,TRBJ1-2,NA,CASSLHPVNYGYTF,TGTGCCAGCAGCTTACATCCAGTTAACTATGGCTACACCTTC